This TCR beta chain was captured by sequencing in a study of blood T cell repertoires in COVID-19. The method was immunoSEQ multiplex PCR; TCRdb's version includes in-frame clones alone and lacks a portion of them. The table shows about 200,000 clones, with approximately 83% occurring only once. The CDR3 sequence is 16 residues long. The V gene's germline CDR1 is MDHEN and CDR2 SYDVKM. The V gene lost 7 bases and the J gene lost 4 bases, with 19 bases spanning the gap. Sequencing was carried out using PBMCs or T cells enriched from blood (not recorded which). The genes are TRBV28 and TRBJ2-2; perhaps TRBD2 as D (8 bases). This receptor was identified in a man aged 40-49 years who had recovered from COVID-19. The CDR3: CASTGRGQSPTGELFF. As DNA, the CDR3 is TGTGCCAGCACCGGGAGGGGACAGAGCCCCACCGGGGAGCTGTTTTTT.